One and the same sample provided the 25 T cell receptor beta chains below, sequenced in a study of Graves' ophthalmopathy and Graves' hyperthyroidism. Amplifying from RNA transcripts, the study obtained TCR beta CDR3 regions. First-round RT-PCR with HTBI primers preceded a second-round multiplex PCR. TCRdb processed the multiplex PCR reads anew with MiXCR; each CDR3 protein has one entry. The table lists 450,000 or so distinct CDR3 sequences, 13% to 15% of them singletons. The specimen sequenced was blood. Source of these receptors: a woman aged 25 to 39 with Graves' ophthalmopathy.

This clonotype came up many times. This chain uses TRBV12-3 or TRBV12-4 with TRBJ1-1, with a possible D match to TRBD1 (6 bases). The CDR3 is 13 amino acids. The ends were cut back, 3 bases at V and 6 bases at J, with 11 bases in the middle. The chain's CDR3 is CASSFQGKAEAFF. The CDR3 region has the DNA TGTGCCAGCAGTTTTCAGGGGAAGGCTGAAGCTTTCTTT.

A word on this clonotype: With a much larger clone just one base away, this may be a read error. The rearrangement uses TRBV5-1 and TRBJ1-2; a possible D gene is TRBD1 (6 bases). CDR3 length: 13 residues. The germline V gene has CDR1 SGHRS and CDR2 YFSETQ. V was pared by 6 bases and J by 11 bases, with 20 bases between. The CDR3 DNA is TGCGCCAGCAACTTCGACAGGCTTGGTTGGTACACCTTC. This translates into CASNFDRLGWYTF.

This rearrangement joins TRBV11-2 to TRBJ2-4; tentatively, D is TRBD2 (5 bases). The germline V and J ends were trimmed by 5 bases and 0 bases, with 11 bases remaining between them. The CDR3 spans 15 residues. From germline, CDR1 is SGHAT and CDR2 FQNNGV. CDR3 coding DNA: TGTGCCAGCAGCCCCGGGCGGGCAGCCAAAAACATTCAGTACTTC. Its translation: CASSPGRAAKNIQYF. Complete variable domain (other parts from reference TRBV11-2 and TRBJ2-4): EAGVAQSPRYKIIEKRQSVAFWCNPISGHATLYWYQQILGQGPKLLIQFQNNGVVDDSQLPKDRFSAERLKGVDSTLKIQPAKLEDSAVYLCASSPGRAAKNIQYFGAGTRLSVL.

As regards this clonotype: A read error may be the cause here, since a much bigger clone is one base away. The gene calls are TRBV20-1 and TRBJ1-1; the D gene is possibly TRBD1 (5 bases). CDR1 is DFQATT and CDR2 is SNEGSKA in the germline V gene (reference sequence). The V end lost 1 base, the J end lost 3 bases, and 18 bases lay between the germline ends. The CDR3 is made up of 16 amino acids. The CDR3 DNA sequence: TGCAGTGCTAGAGCTTTGGGCAGGGTGAGGGACACTGAAGCTTTCTTT. This codes for CSARALGRVRDTEAFF.

About this clonotype itself: A junction end diverges from the germline sequence, so it may reflect a read error. The chain has TRBV27 and TRBJ2-5; weak D call: TRBD1 (6 bases). Germline-derived CDR1 and CDR2 are MNHEY and SMNVEV (reference sequence). The CDR3 covers 14 residues. The CDR3 DNA is TGTTCCAGCATCCCGGGACACTTCCAAGAGACCCAGTACTTC. As protein: CSSIPGHFQETQYF.

This clonotype was seen many times. V gene TRBV13 combines with J gene TRBJ2-2; 7 nucleotides agree with TRBD1. Germline assignment: CDR1 PRHDT and CDR2 FYEKMQ (reference sequence). There are 16 residues in the CDR3. V lost 4 bases to trimming and J lost 5 bases; unmatched junction nucleotides: 10. CDR3 bases: TGTGCCAGCAGCTCATCCCGACAGGGTTGGACCGGGGAGCTGTTTTTT. This gives the protein CASSSSRQGWTGELFF.

The table lists this clonotype with a few counts. The chain joins TRBV20-1 to TRBJ2-5; the D gene is possibly TRBD2 (6 bases). Germline assignment: CDR1 DFQATT and CDR2 SNEGSKA (reference sequence). Trimming left V 6 bases short and J 5 bases short, with 22 bases between. CDR3 length: 15 residues. The CDR3 DNA reads TGCAGTGCGGAGGAGGGCAGGGTGGAGGGGGAGACCCAGTACTTC. Protein: CSAEEGRVEGETQYF.

This clonotype appeared many times. V and J are TRBV4-1 and TRBJ1-5; a possible D gene is TRBD1 (6 bases). V lost 6 bases and J 3 bases, leaving 15 bases between the germline ends. Per germline, CDR1 MGHRA and CDR2 YSYEKL. The CDR3 consists of 15 residues. CDR3 sequence: CASSGGAGDNQPQHF. The DNA for the CDR3 is TGCGCCAGCAGTGGGGGGGCAGGGGACAATCAGCCCCAGCATTTT.

This clonotype was found many times. The chain is built from TRBV6-1 and TRBJ2-2; unclear D gene. Trimming stripped 0 bases from V and 7 bases from J, with 9 bases between. The germline CDR1 and CDR2 sequences are MNHNS and SASEGT. The CDR3 loop spans 14 amino acids. The CDR3 here is CASSEARISGELFF. The CDR3, as DNA: TGTGCCAGCAGTGAAGCGCGGATAAGCGGGGAGCTGTTTTTT.

This clonotype was seen a few times. J is TRBJ2-5 and V is TRBV5-1; the D gene is possibly TRBD1 (6 bases). Germline CDR1 SGHRS, CDR2 YFSETQ. CDR3 length: 19 residues. Between the trimmed V and J ends, which lost 2 bases and 2 bases, there was a span of 25 bases. The CDR3 DNA follows: TGCGCCAGCAGCTTCTACCGAGCTATATTGGACAGAAAACAAGAGACCCAGTACTTC. Its translation is CASSFYRAILDRKQETQYF.

This clonotype was recorded many times. V usage is TRBV2 and J usage is TRBJ1-2, with D tentatively TRBD1 (6 bases). The germline V gene has CDR1 SNHLY and CDR2 FYNNEI. The V end lost 6 bases, the J end lost 3 bases, and 14 bases lay between the germline ends. This CDR3 is 14 amino acids long. The CDR3 region has the DNA TGTGCCAGCAGATCAGGGGAGGAATACTATGGCTACACCTTC. Encoded protein: CASRSGEEYYGYTF.

This clonotype has at least ten counts. CDR3 loop: CASSLDGLALQETQYF. CDR3 DNA: TGTGCCAGCAGCTTAGATGGACTAGCGCTCCAAGAGACCCAGTACTTC. The chain employs TRBV11-2 and TRBJ2-5, with 9 bases lining up with TRBD2. There are 16 residues in the CDR3. Per germline, CDR1 SGHAT and CDR2 FQNNGV. V was pared by 0 bases and J by 1 base, with 3 bases of the junction left unmatched. The complete variable domain, with remaining parts taken from reference TRBV11-2 and TRBJ2-5, reads EAGVAQSPRYKIIEKRQSVAFWCNPISGHATLYWYQQILGQGPKLLIQFQNNGVVDDSQLPKDRFSAERLKGVDSTLKIQPAKLEDSAVYLCASSLDGLALQETQYFGPGTRLLVL.

This clonotype showed up many times. CDR3 loop: CASRTSGGGTQYF. Written as DNA, the CDR3 is TGTGCCAGCAGGACTAGCGGGGGTGGGACCCAGTACTTC. This rearrangement joins TRBV28 to TRBJ2-5; 12 bases line up with TRBD2. V lost 6 bases to trimming and J lost 7 bases; unmatched junction nucleotides: 3. The CDR3 totals 13 residues. The germline V gene has CDR1 MDHEN and CDR2 SYDVKM.

There are many counts of this clonotype. V gene TRBV6-2 or TRBV6-3 combines with J gene TRBJ1-1; 7 positions match TRBD1. With V trimmed by 1 base and J by 1 base, 12 bases remained unmatched. CDR3 length equals 18 residues. Germline-derived CDR1 and CDR2 are MNHEY and SVGEGT. CDR3 sequence reads: CASSYYARPGQQNTEAFF. In DNA, the CDR3 is TGTGCCAGCAGTTACTATGCCAGACCGGGACAGCAGAACACTGAAGCTTTCTTT.

In its sample, this clonotype was seen many times. The genes are TRBV29-1 and TRBJ2-5; perhaps TRBD2 as D (6 bases). V lost 7 bases and J 1 base, leaving 13 bases between the germline ends. This CDR3 region has 13 residues. Per germline, CDR1 SQVTM and CDR2 ANQGSEA. The CDR3 nucleotides read TGCAGCGCCGACGGGGGTGCCCAAGAGACCCAGTACTTC. Amino acids: CSADGGAQETQYF. Complete variable domain (other parts from reference TRBV29-1 and TRBJ2-5): SAVISQKPSRDICQRGTSLTIQCQVDSQVTMMFWYRQQPGQSLTLIATANQGSEATYESGFVIDKFPISRPNLTFSTLTVSNMSPEDSSIYLCSADGGAQETQYFGPGTRLLVL.

This chain connects TRBV6-1 to TRBJ2-5, with TRBD1 matching 8 bases. V dropped 4 bases and J dropped 2; count of bases not matched to a gene: 9. Germline V gene sequence: CDR1 MNHNS, CDR2 SASEGT. The CDR3 has 16 amino acids. CDR3 sequence: CASSAKVGTGQETQYF. The CDR3 DNA reads as TGTGCCAGCAGTGCAAAAGTGGGGACAGGACAAGAGACCCAGTACTTC.

There are many counts of this clonotype. This chain uses TRBV28 with TRBJ1-1; tentatively, D is TRBD1 (5 bases). This CDR3 has 15 residues. With 2 bases removed from V and 6 bases from J, the gap between germline ends came to 16 bases. Per the germline V gene, CDR1 is MDHEN and CDR2 is SYDVKM. For the CDR3, the DNA is TGTGCCAGCAGTTTAGAGGGGACGTCGCGCGCTGAAGCTTTCTTT. Protein product: CASSLEGTSRAEAFF.

This clonotype was seen ten or more times. This rearrangement joins TRBV12-3 or TRBV12-4 to TRBJ2-4; 7 bases map to TRBD1. V shed 5 bases, J shed 7 bases, and the junction held 8 bases outside the gene matches. The length of the CDR3 is 14 residues. CDR3 in amino acids: CASSRQGLGNIQYF. The CDR3 DNA reads TGTGCCAGCAGTCGACAGGGTTTGGGGAACATTCAGTACTTC.

This clonotype appeared many times. The chain is built from TRBV9 and TRBJ1-6, with D possibly TRBD1 on 6 matching bases. Germline V gene sequence: CDR1 SGDLS, CDR2 YYNGEE. This CDR3 has 15 amino acids. Between the trimmed V and J ends, which lost 4 bases and 4 bases, there was a span of 12 bases. This CDR3 is CASSPGTPYNSPLHF. The CDR3 DNA reads as TGTGCCAGCAGCCCTGGGACACCGTATAATTCACCCCTCCACTTT.

This chain connects TRBV24-1 to TRBJ2-5; 9 bases line up with TRBD2. This CDR3 region has 16 residues. Germline CDR1 is KGHDR and CDR2 is SFDVKD. V lost 7 bases and J lost 2; bases outside the gene matches: 10. The CDR3, as DNA: TGTGCCACCAGCGACGTCCCGGGACTAGCTCAAGAGACCCAGTACTTC. It yields the protein CATSDVPGLAQETQYF.

This clonotype was seen at least ten times. This chain joins TRBV27 and TRBJ2-2; D may be TRBD2 (6 bases). V gave up 7 bases and J gave up 8 bases, with 8 bases separating them. CDR3 length equals 11 residues. Germline V gene lookup returns CDR1 MNHEY and CDR2 SMNVEV (reference sequence). CDR3 nucleotide sequence: TGTGCCAGCATTGGGGGGGGGGAGCTGTTTTTT. This encodes CASIGGGELFF.

A word on this clonotype: A read error may explain this, as a much larger clone is one base away. V is TRBV7-9 and J is TRBJ1-2; maybe TRBD1 (5 bases). CDR1 is SEHNR, CDR2 FQNEAQ, per germline (reference sequence). The CDR3 runs 13 residues. The V end lost 5 bases, the J end lost 3 bases, and 10 bases lay between the germline ends. CDR3 sequence: CASSRPTDYGYTF. Here the CDR3 DNA reads TGTGCCAGCAGCCGTCCGACAGACTATGGCTACACCTTC.

The sample holds many counts of this clonotype. The J gene is TRBJ2-2, the V gene TRBV6-1; no firm D call. Deletions cut 7 bases from V and 6 bases from J, with 12 bases between. CDR3 size: 13 residues. In germline, CDR1 is MNHNS, CDR2 SASEGT. CDR3 nucleotide sequence: TGTGCCAGCACCCCGGGTTTTTCCGGGGAGCTGTTTTTT. The encoded protein is CASTPGFSGELFF.

This clonotype was seen at least ten times. V and J are TRBV11-1 and TRBJ2-6; either TRBD1 or TRBD2 may fit D (5 bases each). Trimming stripped 2 bases from V and 2 bases from J, with 10 bases between. Germline V gene lookup returns CDR1 SGHAT and CDR2 FQDESV (reference sequence). CDR3 length equals 16 residues. For the CDR3, the DNA is TGTGCCAGCAGCTTATCTTCGGGGCCTGGGGCCAACGTCCTGACTTTC. Amino acid sequence: CASSLSSGPGANVLTF.

This clonotype was seen ten or more times. The rearrangement uses TRBV7-9 and TRBJ1-1; 7 positions match TRBD1. This CDR3 contains 13 residues. Germline V gene data show CDR1 as SEHNR and CDR2 as FQNEAQ (reference sequence). J lost 3 bases, V lost 6 bases, and 4 bases had no gene match. The CDR3 protein is CASRHDRDTEAFF. DNA for the CDR3: TGTGCCAGCAGACACGACAGGGACACTGAAGCTTTCTTT. Combining the CDR3 with reference TRBV7-9 and TRBJ1-1 gives the whole variable domain DTGVSQNPRHKITKRGQNVTFRCDPISEHNRLYWYRQTLGQGPEFLTYFQNEAQLEKSRLLSDRFSAERPKGSFSTLEIQRTEQGDSAMYLCASRHDRDTEAFFGQGTRLTVV.